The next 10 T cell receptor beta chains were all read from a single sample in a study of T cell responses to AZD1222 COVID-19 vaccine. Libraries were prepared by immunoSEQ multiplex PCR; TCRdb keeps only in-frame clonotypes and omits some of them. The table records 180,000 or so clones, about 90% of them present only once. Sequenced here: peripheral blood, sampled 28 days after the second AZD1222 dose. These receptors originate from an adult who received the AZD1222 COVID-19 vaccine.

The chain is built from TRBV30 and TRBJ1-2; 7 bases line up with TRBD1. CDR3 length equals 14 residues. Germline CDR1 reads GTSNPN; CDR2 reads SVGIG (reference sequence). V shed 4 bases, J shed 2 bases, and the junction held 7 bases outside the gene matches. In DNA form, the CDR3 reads TGTGCCTGGATCCGGGACAGAAGGAACTATGGCTACACCTTC. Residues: CAWIRDRRNYGYTF.

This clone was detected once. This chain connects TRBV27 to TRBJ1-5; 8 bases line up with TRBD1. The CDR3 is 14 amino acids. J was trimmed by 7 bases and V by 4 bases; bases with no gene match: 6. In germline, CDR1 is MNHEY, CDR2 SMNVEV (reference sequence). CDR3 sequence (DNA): TGTGCCAGCAGTTCCAGGACAGGGCCCCAGCCCCAGCATTTT. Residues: CASSSRTGPQPQHF.

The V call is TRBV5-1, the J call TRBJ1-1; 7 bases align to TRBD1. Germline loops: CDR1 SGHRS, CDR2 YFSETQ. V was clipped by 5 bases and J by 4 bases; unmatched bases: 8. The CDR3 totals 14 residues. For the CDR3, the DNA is TGCGCCAGCAGGGCTGAAGCAGGGGGCACTGAAGCTTTCTTT. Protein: CASRAEAGGTEAFF.

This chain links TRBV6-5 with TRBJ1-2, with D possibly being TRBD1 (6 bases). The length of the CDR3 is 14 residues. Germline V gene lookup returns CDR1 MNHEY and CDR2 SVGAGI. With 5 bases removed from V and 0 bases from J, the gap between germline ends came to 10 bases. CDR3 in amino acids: CASSRDTANYGYTF. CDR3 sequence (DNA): TGTGCCAGCAGTCGGGACACCGCTAACTATGGCTACACCTTC.

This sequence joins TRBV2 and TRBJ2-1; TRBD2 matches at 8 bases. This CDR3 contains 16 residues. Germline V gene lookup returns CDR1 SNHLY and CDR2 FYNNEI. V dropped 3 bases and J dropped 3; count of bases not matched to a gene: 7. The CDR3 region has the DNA TGTGCCAGCAGTGAGGCTAGCGGGTTCGTCTACAATGAGCAGTTCTTC. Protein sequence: CASSEASGFVYNEQFF.

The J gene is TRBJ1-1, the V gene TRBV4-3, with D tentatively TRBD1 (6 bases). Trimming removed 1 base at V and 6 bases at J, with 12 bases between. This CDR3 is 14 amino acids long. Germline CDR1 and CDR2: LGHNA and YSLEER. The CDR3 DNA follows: TGCGCCAGCAGCCAAGTAGGGGGGACTGCTGAAGCTTTCTTT. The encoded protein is CASSQVGGTAEAFF.

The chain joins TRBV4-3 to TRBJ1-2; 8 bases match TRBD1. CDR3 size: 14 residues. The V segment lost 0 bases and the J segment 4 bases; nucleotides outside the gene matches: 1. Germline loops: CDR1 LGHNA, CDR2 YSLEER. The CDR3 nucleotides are TGCGCCAGCAGCCAAGATGACAGGGGCTATGGCTACACCTTC. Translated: CASSQDDRGYGYTF.

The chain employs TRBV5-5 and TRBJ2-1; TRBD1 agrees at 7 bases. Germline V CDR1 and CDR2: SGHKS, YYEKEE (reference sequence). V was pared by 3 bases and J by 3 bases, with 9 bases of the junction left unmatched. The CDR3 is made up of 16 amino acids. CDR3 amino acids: CASSSPDRANYNEQFF. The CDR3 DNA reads TGTGCCAGCAGCTCCCCCGACAGGGCGAACTACAATGAGCAGTTCTTC.

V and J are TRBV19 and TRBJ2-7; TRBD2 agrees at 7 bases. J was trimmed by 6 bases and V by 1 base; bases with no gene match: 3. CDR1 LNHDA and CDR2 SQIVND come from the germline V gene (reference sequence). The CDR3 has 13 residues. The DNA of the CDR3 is TGTGCCAGTAGTATAGCCAGGGAGGGCGAGCAGTACTTC. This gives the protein CASSIAREGEQYF.

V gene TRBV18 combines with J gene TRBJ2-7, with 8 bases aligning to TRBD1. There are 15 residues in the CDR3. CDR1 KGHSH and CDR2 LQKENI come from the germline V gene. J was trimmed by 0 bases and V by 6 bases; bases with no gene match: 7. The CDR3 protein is CASSLTGGNSYEQYF. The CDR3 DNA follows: TGTGCCAGCTCTCTTACAGGGGGAAACTCCTACGAGCAGTACTTC.